This is a list of T cell receptor beta chains from one sample in a study of blood T cells in healthy people across ages. A single record per CDR3 protein comes from TCRdb applying MiXCR to the 5' RACE reads. Here the sample spans about 570,000 distinct CDR3 sequences, 27% being singletons. The sample taken for sequencing was blood. These receptors originate from a woman in her 70s in good health. CDR3s include the opening cysteine and the closing phenylalanine or tryptophan. The order of the fields is D gene, V gene, clone size, J gene, CDR3 protein, CDR3 DNA. A D gene is named only where the DNA matches it firmly. Part of the rows lack a size; the others show once, few, many or a class for expanded clones.

D: -; V: TRBV6-1; size: -; J: TRBJ1-2; CDR3: CASSEQHEPVYGYTF; DNA: TGTGCCAGCAGTGAACAACATGAACCGGTTTATGGCTACACCTTC
D: TRBD1; V: TRBV5-1; size: few; J: TRBJ1-1; CDR3: CASSLGGTGVTEAFF; DNA: TGCGCCAGCAGCTTAGGAGGGACAGGGGTGACTGAAGCTTTCTTT
D: -; V: TRBV14; size: few; J: TRBJ1-1; CDR3: CASSMQGNTEAFF; DNA: TGTGCCAGCAGCATGCAGGGAAATACTGAAGCTTTCTTT
D: -; V: TRBV5-1; size: few; J: TRBJ2-5; CDR3: CASSLVDTRETQYF; DNA: TGCGCCAGCAGCTTGGTTGATACTAGAGAGACCCAGTACTTC
D: TRBD2; V: TRBV7-3; size: -; J: TRBJ2-1; CDR3: CASSVTSGGIYEQFF; DNA: TGTGCCAGCAGCGTAACTAGCGGGGGAATCTATGAGCAGTTCTTC
D: -; V: TRBV6-5; size: -; J: TRBJ1-2; CDR3: CASSYGAGSPVWGYTF; DNA: TGTGCCAGCAGTTACGGTGCCGGGAGCCCGGTTTGGGGCTACACCTTC
D: TRBD2; V: TRBV20-1; size: -; J: TRBJ2-3; CDR3: CSASAGLAGSDTQYF; DNA: TGCAGTGCTAGCGCGGGACTAGCAGGGTCAGATACGCAGTATTTT
D: -; V: TRBV7-2; size: -; J: TRBJ1-1; CDR3: CASSLASLGTEAFF; DNA: TGTGCCAGCAGCTTAGCCTCTTTGGGGACTGAAGCTTTCTTT
D: TRBD2; V: TRBV2; size: -; J: TRBJ2-5; CDR3: CASRYSGGAIGETQYF; DNA: TGTGCCAGCAGATATAGCGGGGGGGCCATAGGAGAGACCCAGTACTTC
D: -; V: TRBV5-8; size: -; J: TRBJ1-5; CDR3: CASSLDVYSNQPQHF; DNA: TGTGCCAGCAGTCTCGACGTATATAGCAATCAGCCCCAGCATTTT
D: -; V: TRBV20-1; size: few; J: TRBJ1-4; CDR3: CSAYSPTFGMEKLFF; DNA: TGCAGTGCATACTCACCCACATTCGGTATGGAAAAACTGTTTTTT
D: -; V: TRBV19; size: few; J: TRBJ2-7; CDR3: CASSIRGSHEQYF; DNA: TGTGCCAGTAGTATACGAGGGTCCCACGAGCAGTACTTC
D: -; V: TRBV7-2; size: few; J: TRBJ1-2; CDR3: CASSVVIGGSYGYTF; DNA: TGTGCCAGCAGCGTCGTGATAGGGGGAAGCTATGGCTACACCTTC
D: -; V: TRBV12-3/TRBV12-4; size: -; J: TRBJ2-7; CDR3: CASRFQRGSSYEQYF; DNA: TGTGCCAGCAGGTTTCAACGGGGGTCCTCCTACGAGCAGTACTTC
D: -; V: TRBV10-3; size: -; J: TRBJ1-4; CDR3: CAISGTPRTVATNEKLFF; DNA: TGTGCCATCAGTGGGACCCCTCGGACGGTTGCAACTAATGAAAAACTGTTTTTT
D: TRBD2; V: TRBV14; size: -; J: TRBJ2-3; CDR3: CASSHWTSGGTDTQYF; DNA: TGTGCCAGCAGCCACTGGACTAGCGGGGGCACAGATACGCAGTATTTT
D: -; V: TRBV5-1; size: -; J: TRBJ1-4; CDR3: CASSLDTVNEKLFF; DNA: TGCGCCAGCAGCTTGGACACGGTGAATGAAAAACTGTTTTTT
D: -; V: TRBV7-2; size: -; J: TRBJ2-6; CDR3: CASSLFGTSISGANVLTF; DNA: TGTGCCAGCAGCCTCTTCGGGACATCTATCTCTGGGGCCAACGTCCTGACTTTC
D: -; V: TRBV7-9; size: -; J: TRBJ1-4; CDR3: CASSPHLEKLFF; DNA: TGTGCCAGCAGCCCGCATCTTGAAAAACTGTTTTTT
D: TRBD1; V: TRBV10-3; size: few; J: TRBJ1-6; CDR3: CAYSIDRGGSPLHF; DNA: TGTGCCTATTCTATCGACAGGGGTGGGTCACCCCTCCACTTT
D: -; V: TRBV5-1; size: -; J: TRBJ2-5; CDR3: CASSLDTRETQYF; DNA: TGCGCCAGCAGCTTGGACACCAGGGAGACCCAGTACTTC
D: -; V: TRBV4-2; size: -; J: TRBJ2-7; CDR3: CASSQNSQTGYEQYF; DNA: TGTGCCAGCAGCCAAAACTCTCAAACAGGCTACGAGCAGTACTTC
D: TRBD1; V: TRBV14; size: few; J: TRBJ1-1; CDR3: CASKRLTGGTEAFF; DNA: TGTGCCAGTAAAAGATTAACAGGGGGAACTGAAGCTTTCTTT
D: TRBD2; V: TRBV12-3/TRBV12-4; size: -; J: TRBJ2-7; CDR3: CASSLDTSGTLRQYF; DNA: TGTGCCAGCAGTTTAGATACTAGCGGCACACTACGGCAGTACTTC
D: -; V: TRBV7-2; size: few; J: TRBJ1-1; CDR3: CASSGGPNTEAFF; DNA: TGTGCCAGCAGCGGGGGACCGAACACTGAAGCTTTCTTT
D: -; V: TRBV5-1; size: -; J: TRBJ2-7; CDR3: CASSLAYGQYYEQYF; DNA: TGCGCCAGCAGCTTGGCCTATGGACAGTACTACGAGCAGTACTTC
D: -; V: TRBV18; size: -; J: TRBJ2-2; CDR3: CASSPRLDSTGELFF; DNA: TGTGCCAGCTCGCCGAGACTAGATTCCACCGGGGAGCTGTTTTTT
D: -; V: TRBV7-2; size: -; J: TRBJ1-2; CDR3: CASSRAVELNYGYTF; DNA: TGTGCCAGCAGTCGGGCGGTGGAGCTGAACTATGGCTACACCTTC
D: TRBD1; V: TRBV12-3/TRBV12-4; size: -; J: TRBJ1-1; CDR3: CASLGQLGTEAFF; DNA: TGTGCCAGCCTGGGACAGTTGGGCACTGAAGCTTTCTTT
D: -; V: TRBV7-2; size: -; J: TRBJ1-2; CDR3: CASSLNREYGYTF; DNA: TGTGCCAGCAGCTTGAACAGGGAATATGGCTACACCTTC
D: TRBD2; V: TRBV12-5; size: -; J: TRBJ2-5; CDR3: CASGLEAGGLREQYF; DNA: TGTGCTAGTGGTTTGGAAGCGGGGGGGCTTCGGGAGCAGTACTTC
D: -; V: TRBV7-9; size: few; J: TRBJ1-2; CDR3: CASSSPVFCCTF; DNA: TGTGCCAGCAGCTCCCCCGTCTTTTGCTGCACCTTC